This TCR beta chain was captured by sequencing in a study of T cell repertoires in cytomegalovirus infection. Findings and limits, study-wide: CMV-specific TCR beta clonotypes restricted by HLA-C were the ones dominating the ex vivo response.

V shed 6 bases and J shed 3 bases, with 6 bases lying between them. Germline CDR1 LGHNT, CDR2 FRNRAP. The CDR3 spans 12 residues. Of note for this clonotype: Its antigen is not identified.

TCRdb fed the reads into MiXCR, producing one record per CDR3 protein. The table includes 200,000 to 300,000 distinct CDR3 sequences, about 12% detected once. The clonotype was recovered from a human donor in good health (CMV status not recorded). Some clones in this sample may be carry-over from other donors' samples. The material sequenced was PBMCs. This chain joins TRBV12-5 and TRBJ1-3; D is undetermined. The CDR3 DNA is TGTGCTAGTGGGGTGGGTGGAAACACCATATATTTT. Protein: CASGVGGNTIYF.